The rows below give T cell receptor beta chains drawn from one sample of a study of CD8 T cells in Susac syndrome. TCRdb used MiXCR to reprocess the immunoSEQ multiplex PCR reads, holding one entry per CDR3 protein. Altogether some 190,000 distinct CDR3 sequences are present, approximately 94% being singletons, with the ten largest covering 0.093%. Specimen: CD4+ T cells from PBMCs. The receptors here all came from a human donor with multiple sclerosis. Both conserved end residues are part of each CDR3. The D gene is left open where the match is weak. Clone size is shown for a subset of rows, as once, few, many or a class of expanded clone.

>TRBJ2-3|NA|NA|TRBV11-1
TGTGCCAGCAGCGCCAACAGGGCCGGGGATACGCAGTATTTT
CASSANRAGDTQYF
>TRBJ2-7|NA|NA|TRBV20-1
TGCAGTGCCCCTATTCCAGGACTACTTCCGGGCGAGCAGTACTTC
CSAPIPGLLPGEQYF
>TRBJ1-3|NA|NA|TRBV7-2
TGTGCCAGCAGCTTTACCCCTCGCTCTGGAAACACCATATATTTT
CASSFTPRSGNTIYF
>TRBJ1-5|NA|few|TRBV19
TGTGCCAGTAGTTCAGGGCAGCCCCAGCATTTT
CASSSGQPQHF
>TRBJ2-4|NA|once|TRBV7-3
TGTGCCAGCAGCTTACCAGCAGGGGGGGAAAACATTCAGTACTTC
CASSLPAGGENIQYF
>TRBJ1-1|NA|NA|TRBV19
TGTGCCAGTAGTATTCTTACAGGGACGAACACTGAAGCTTTCTTT
CASSILTGTNTEAFF
>TRBJ1-1|NA|NA|TRBV19
TGTGCCAGTAGTAGGGGGCTTGAAGCTTTCTTT
CASSRGLEAFF
>TRBJ2-4|NA|NA|TRBV30
TGTGCCTGGAGTGTAGGCCAGCCAGGGAAACGGGACATTCAGTACTTC
CAWSVGQPGKRDIQYF
>TRBJ1-1|NA|NA|TRBV20-1
TGCAGTGCTAGAGATCTAATGAACACTGAAGCTTTCTTT
CSARDLMNTEAFF
>TRBJ2-2|NA|NA|TRBV20-1
TGCAGTGCTGGGAGTGGGGACACCGGGGAGCTGTTTTTT
CSAGSGDTGELFF
>TRBJ2-3|NA|few|TRBV19
TGTGCCAGTAGTCTCCCCACAGATACGCAGTATTTT
CASSLPTDTQYF
>TRBJ1-2|NA|NA|TRBV7-9
TGTGCCAGCAGCCCCGGGACTCTTCTTAACTATGGCTACACCTTC
CASSPGTLLNYGYTF